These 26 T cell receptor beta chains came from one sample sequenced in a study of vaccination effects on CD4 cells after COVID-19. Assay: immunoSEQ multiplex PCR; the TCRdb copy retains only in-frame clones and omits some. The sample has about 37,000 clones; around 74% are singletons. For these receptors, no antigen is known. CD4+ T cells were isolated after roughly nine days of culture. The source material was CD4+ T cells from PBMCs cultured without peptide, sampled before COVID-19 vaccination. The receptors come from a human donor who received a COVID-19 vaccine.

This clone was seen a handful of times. The CDR3 bases are TGCAGCGGTAAGACAGGGGACCTTAACTATGGCTACACCTTC. Its translation: CSGKTGDLNYGYTF. The rearrangement joins TRBV29-1 to TRBJ1-2; TRBD1 aligns across 8 bases. Unmatched junction bases numbered 8, after V lost 7 bases and J lost 1 base. The CDR3 contains 14 residues. CDR1 is SQVTM and CDR2 is ANQGSEA in the germline V gene.

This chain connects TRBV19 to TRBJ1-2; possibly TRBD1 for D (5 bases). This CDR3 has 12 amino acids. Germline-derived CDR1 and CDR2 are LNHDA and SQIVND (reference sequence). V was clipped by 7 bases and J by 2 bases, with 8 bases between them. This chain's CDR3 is CASKAGNYGYTF. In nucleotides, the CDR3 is TGTGCCAGTAAGGCAGGGAACTATGGCTACACCTTC.

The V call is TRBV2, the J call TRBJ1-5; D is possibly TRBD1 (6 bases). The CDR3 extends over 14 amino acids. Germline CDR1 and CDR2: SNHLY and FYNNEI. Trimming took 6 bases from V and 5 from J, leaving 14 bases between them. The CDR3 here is CASRPGTTDQPQHF. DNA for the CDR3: TGTGCCAGCAGGCCCGGGACAACCGATCAGCCCCAGCATTTT.

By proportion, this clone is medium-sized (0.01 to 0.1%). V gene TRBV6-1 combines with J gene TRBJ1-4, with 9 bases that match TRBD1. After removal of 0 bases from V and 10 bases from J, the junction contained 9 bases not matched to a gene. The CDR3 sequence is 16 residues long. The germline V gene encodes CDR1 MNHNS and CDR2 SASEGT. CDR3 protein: CASSEARRQGVGKLFF. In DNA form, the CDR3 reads TGTGCCAGCAGTGAAGCGAGGCGACAGGGGGTGGGAAAACTGTTTTTT.

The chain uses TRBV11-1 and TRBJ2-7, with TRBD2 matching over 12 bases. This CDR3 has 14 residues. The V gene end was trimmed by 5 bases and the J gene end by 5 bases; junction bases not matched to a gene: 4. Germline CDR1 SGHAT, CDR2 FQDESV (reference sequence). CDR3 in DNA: TGTGCCAGCAGCGCTAGCGGGGGGGCAGACGAGCAGTACTTC. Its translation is CASSASGGADEQYF.

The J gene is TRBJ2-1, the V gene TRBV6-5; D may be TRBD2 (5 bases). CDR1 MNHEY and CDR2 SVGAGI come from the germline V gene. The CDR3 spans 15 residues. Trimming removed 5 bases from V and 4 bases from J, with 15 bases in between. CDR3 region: CASSPEGQAYNEQFF. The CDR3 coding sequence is TGTGCCAGCAGTCCTGAGGGCCAGGCTTACAATGAGCAGTTCTTC.

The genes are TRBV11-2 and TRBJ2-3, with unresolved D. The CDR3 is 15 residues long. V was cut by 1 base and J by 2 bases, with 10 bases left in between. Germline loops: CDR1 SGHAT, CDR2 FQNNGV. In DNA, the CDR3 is TGTGCCAGCAGCTTAGTTCGAAAGGACACAGATACGCAGTATTTT. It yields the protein CASSLVRKDTDTQYF.

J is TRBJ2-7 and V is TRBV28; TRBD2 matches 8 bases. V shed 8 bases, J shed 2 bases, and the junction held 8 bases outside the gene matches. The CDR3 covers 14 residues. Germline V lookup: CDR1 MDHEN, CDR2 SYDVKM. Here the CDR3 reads CASGRLARPYEQYF. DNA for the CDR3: TGTGCCAGCGGGCGACTAGCGAGACCCTACGAGCAGTACTTC.

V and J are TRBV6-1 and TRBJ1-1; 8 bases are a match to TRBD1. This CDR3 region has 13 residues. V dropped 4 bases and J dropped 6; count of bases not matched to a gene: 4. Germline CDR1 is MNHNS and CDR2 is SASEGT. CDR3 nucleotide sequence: TGTGCCAGCAGTGGCCTACAGGGGGCTGAAGCTTTCTTT. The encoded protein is CASSGLQGAEAFF.

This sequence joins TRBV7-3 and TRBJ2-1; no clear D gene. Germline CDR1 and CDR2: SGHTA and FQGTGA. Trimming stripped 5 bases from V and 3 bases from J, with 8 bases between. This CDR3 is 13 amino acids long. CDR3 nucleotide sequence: TGTGCCAGCAGCCCGAACGTCTACAATGAGCAGTTCTTC. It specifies CASSPNVYNEQFF. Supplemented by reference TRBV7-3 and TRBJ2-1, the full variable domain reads GAGVSQTPSNKVTEKGKYVELRCDPISGHTALYWYRQSLGQGPEFLIYFQGTGAADDSGLPNDRFFAVRPEGSVSTLKIQRTERGDSAVYLCASSPNVYNEQFFGPGTRLTVL.

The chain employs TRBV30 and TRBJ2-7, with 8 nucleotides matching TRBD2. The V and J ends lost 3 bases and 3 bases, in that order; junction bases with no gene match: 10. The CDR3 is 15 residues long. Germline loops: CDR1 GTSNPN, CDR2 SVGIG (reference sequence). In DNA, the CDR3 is TGTGCCTGGAGCGGCGGGGGGTCCTCGGGCTACGAGCAGTACTTC. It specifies CAWSGGGSSGYEQYF. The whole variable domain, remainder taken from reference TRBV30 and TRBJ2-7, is SQTIHQWPATLVQPVGSPLSLECTVEGTSNPNLYWYRQAAGRGLQLLFYSVGIGQISSEVPQNLSASRPQDRQFILSSKKLLLSDSGFYLCAWSGGGSSGYEQYFGPGTRLTVT.

CDR3 in DNA: TGTGCCAGCAGCTTAGACCCGGGACAGACTTTTAGGTACTTC. This gives the protein CASSLDPGQTFRYF. This sequence joins TRBV11-2 and TRBJ2-7, with 7 bases aligning to TRBD1. V was pared by 0 bases and J by 12 bases, with 11 bases of the junction left unmatched. The CDR3 runs 14 residues. Germline V gives CDR1 SGHAT, CDR2 FQNNGV.

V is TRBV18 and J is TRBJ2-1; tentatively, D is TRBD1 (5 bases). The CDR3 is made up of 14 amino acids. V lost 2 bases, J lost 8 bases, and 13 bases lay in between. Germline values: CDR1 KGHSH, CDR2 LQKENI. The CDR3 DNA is TGTGCCAGCTCACCAAACTTAGGGGTTTATGAGCAGTTCTTC. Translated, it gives CASSPNLGVYEQFF.

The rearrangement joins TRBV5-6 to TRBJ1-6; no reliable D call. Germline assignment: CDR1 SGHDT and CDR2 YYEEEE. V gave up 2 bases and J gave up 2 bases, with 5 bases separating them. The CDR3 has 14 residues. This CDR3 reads CASSFSTYNSPLHF. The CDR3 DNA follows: TGTGCCAGCAGCTTCTCGACCTATAATTCACCCCTCCACTTT.

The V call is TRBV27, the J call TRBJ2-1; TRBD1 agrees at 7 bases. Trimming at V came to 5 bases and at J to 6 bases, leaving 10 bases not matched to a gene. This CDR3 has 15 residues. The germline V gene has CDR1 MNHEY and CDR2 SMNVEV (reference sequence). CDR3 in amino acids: CASSEQGWVGNEQFF. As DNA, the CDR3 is TGTGCCAGCAGTGAACAGGGGTGGGTGGGCAATGAGCAGTTCTTC.

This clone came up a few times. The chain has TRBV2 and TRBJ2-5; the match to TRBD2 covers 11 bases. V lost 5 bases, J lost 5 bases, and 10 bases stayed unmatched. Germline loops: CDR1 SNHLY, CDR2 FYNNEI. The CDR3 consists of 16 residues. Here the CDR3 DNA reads TGTGCCAGCAGTCCAAATAGCGGGGGGGCCGGGGAGACCCAGTACTTC. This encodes CASSPNSGGAGETQYF.

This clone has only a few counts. Here the CDR3 DNA reads TGTGCCAGCAGCCGGACAGGGGGGAATGAAAAACTGTTTTTT. Its translation: CASSRTGGNEKLFF. The chain employs TRBV7-9 and TRBJ1-4; 10 bases align to TRBD1. CDR3 length: 14 amino acids. Germline V CDR1 and CDR2: SEHNR, FQNEAQ (reference sequence). Trimming took 5 bases from V and 5 from J; bases not matched to a gene: 2.

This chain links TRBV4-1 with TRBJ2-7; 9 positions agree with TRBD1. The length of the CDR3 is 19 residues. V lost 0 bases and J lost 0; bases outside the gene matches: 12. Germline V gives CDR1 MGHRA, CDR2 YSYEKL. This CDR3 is CASSQDRPRTGEYSYEQYF. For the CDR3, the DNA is TGCGCCAGCAGCCAAGATCGACCAAGGACAGGGGAATACTCCTACGAGCAGTACTTC.

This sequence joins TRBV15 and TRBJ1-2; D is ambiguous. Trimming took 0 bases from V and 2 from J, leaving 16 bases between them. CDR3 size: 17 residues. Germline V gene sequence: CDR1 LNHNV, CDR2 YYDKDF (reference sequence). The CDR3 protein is CATSRDIYALTNYGYTF. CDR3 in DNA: TGTGCCACCAGCAGAGATATTTATGCTTTGACCAACTATGGCTACACCTTC.

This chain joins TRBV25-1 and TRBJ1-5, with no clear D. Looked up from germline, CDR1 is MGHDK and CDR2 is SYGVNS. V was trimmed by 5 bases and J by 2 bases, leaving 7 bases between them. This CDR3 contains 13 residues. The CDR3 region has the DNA TGTGCCAGCAGTCTCCTCGGCAATCAGCCCCAGCATTTT. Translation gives CASSLLGNQPQHF.

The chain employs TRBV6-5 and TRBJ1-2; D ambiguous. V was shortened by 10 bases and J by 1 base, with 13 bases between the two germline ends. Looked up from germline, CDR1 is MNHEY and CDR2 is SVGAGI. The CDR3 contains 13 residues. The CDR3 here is CATFHQSNYGYTF. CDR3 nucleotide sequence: TGTGCCACCTTTCACCAGAGTAACTATGGCTACACCTTC.

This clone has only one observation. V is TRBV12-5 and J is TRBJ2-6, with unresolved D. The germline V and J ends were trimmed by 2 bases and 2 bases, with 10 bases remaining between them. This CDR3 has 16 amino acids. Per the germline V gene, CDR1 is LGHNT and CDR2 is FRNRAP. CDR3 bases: TGTGCTAGTGGTTTGACCTACACTACTGGGGCCAACGTCCTGACTTTC. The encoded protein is CASGLTYTTGANVLTF.

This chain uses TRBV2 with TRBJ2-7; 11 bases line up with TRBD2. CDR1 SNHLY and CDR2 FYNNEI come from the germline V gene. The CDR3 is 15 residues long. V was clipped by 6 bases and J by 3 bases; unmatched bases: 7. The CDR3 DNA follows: TGTGCCAGCAGAGCTAGCGGGAGGTTCAACTACGAGCAGTACTTC. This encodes CASRASGRFNYEQYF. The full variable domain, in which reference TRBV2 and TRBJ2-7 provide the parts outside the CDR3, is EPEVTQTPSHQVTQMGQEVILRCVPISNHLYFYWYRQILGQKVEFLVSFYNNEISEKSEIFDDQFSVERPDGSNFTLKIRSTKLEDSAMYFCASRASGRFNYEQYFGPGTRLTVT.

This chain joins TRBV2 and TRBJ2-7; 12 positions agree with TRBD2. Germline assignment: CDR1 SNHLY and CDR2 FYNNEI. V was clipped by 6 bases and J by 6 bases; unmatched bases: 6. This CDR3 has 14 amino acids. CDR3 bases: TGTGCCAGCAGCGGGCTAGCGGGGGGGAGCGAGCAGTACTTC. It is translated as CASSGLAGGSEQYF.

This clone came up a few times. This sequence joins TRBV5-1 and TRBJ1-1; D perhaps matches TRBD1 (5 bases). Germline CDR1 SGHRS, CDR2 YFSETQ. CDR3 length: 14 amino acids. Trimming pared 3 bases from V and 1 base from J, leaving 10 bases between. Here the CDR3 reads CASSWGPENTEAFF. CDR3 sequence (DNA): TGCGCCAGCAGCTGGGGACCCGAGAACACTGAAGCTTTCTTT.

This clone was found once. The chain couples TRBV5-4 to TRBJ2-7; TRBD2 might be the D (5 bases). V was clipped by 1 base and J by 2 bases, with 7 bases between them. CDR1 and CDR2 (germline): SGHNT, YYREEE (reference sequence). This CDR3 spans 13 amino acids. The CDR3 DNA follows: TGTGCCAGCAGCTTGATGACTACCTACGAGCAGTACTTC. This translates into CASSLMTTYEQYF.